This T cell receptor beta chain appears in the sequencing data of a study of neurological immune-mediated disorders. TCRdb re-analysed the 5' RACE reads in MiXCR, keeping a single row per CDR3 protein. Of tens of thousands of distinct CDR3 sequences in the sample, 3.5% to 4.5% are singletons; the top ten hold 2.2%. There are 19 residues in the CDR3. V trimming: 1 base; J trimming: 2 bases; junction bases outside the gene matches: 11. Germline V lookup: CDR1 DFQATT, CDR2 SNEGSKA (reference sequence). This clonotype was detected ten times or more. V usage is TRBV20-1 and J usage is TRBJ2-1; 13 bases agree with TRBD2. Input material: PBMCs. The receptor comes from a woman between 45 and 60 years old with multiple sclerosis. For the CDR3, the DNA is TGCAGTGCTAGAGTTGGACTAGCGGGAGAAGGAGTGGCCTACAATGAGCAGTTCTTC. Translation gives CSARVGLAGEGVAYNEQFF.